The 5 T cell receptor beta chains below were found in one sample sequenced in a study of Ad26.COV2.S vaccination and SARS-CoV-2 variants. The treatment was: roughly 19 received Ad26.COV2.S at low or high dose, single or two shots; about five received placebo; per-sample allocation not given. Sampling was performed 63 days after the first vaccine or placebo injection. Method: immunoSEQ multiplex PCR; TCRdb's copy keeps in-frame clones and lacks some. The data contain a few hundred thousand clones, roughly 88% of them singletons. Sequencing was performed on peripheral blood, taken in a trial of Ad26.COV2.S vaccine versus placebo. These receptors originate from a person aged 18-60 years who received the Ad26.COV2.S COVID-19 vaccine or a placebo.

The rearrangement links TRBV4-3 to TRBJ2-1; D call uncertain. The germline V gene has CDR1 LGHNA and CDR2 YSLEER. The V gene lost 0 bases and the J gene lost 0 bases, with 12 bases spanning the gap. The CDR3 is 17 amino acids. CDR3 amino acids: CASSQDLTISSYNEQFF. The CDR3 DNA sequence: TGCGCCAGCAGCCAAGACCTGACAATTTCCTCCTACAATGAGCAGTTCTTC.

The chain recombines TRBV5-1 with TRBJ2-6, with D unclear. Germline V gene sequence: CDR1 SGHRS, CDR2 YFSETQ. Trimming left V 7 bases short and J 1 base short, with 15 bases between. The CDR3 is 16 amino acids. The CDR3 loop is CASSQVVQSGANVLTF. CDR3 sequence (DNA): TGCGCCAGCTCCCAGGTGGTTCAATCTGGGGCCAACGTCCTGACTTTC.

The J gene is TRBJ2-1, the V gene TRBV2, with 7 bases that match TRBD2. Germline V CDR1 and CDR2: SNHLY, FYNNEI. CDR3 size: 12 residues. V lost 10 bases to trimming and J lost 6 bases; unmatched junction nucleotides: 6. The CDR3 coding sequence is TGTGCCATTTGGGAGGGAGGCAATGAGCAGTTCTTC. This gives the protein CAIWEGGNEQFF.

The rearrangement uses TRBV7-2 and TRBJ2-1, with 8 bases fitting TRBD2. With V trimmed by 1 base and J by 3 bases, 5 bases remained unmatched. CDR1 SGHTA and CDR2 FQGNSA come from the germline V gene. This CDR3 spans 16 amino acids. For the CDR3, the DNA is TGTGCCAGCAGCTTAGGACTAGCGAATGACTACAATGAGCAGTTCTTC. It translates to CASSLGLANDYNEQFF.

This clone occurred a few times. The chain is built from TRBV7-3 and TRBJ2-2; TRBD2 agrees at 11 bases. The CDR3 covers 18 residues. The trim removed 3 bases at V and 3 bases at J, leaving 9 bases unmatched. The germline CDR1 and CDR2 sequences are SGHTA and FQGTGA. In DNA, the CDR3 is TGTGCCAGCAGCTTCCCCTATAGCGGGAGGGCCGACACCGGGGAGCTGTTTTTT. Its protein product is CASSFPYSGRADTGELFF.